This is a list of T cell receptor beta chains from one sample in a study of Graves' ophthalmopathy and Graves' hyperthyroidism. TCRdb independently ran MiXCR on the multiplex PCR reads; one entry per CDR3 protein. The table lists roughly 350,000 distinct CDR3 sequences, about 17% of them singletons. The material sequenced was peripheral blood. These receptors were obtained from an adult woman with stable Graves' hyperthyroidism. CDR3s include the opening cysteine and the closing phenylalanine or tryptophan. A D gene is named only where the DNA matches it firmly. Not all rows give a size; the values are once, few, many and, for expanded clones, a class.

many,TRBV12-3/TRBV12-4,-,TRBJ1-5,TGTGCCAGCTGCGTTACCCGGAATAGCAATCAGCCCCAGCATTTT,CASCVTRNSNQPQHF
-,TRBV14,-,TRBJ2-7,TGTGCCAGCAGTTACGGACCCCCCTACGAGCAGTACTTC,CASSYGPPYEQYF
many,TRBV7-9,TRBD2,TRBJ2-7,TGTGCCAGCAGCAGCGGGAGGATAACCTACGAGCAGTACTTC,CASSSGRITYEQYF
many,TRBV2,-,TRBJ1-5,TGTGCCAGCCAAGGACAGTTAAATAGCAATCAGCCCCAGCATTTT,CASQGQLNSNQPQHF
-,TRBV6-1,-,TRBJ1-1,TGTGCCAGCAGTGAAGATTTGTCGATGGCTGAAGCTTTCTTT,CASSEDLSMAEAFF
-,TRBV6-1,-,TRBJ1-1,TGTGCCAGCATTCCTACAGGAGGGAGCACTGAAGCTTTCTTT,CASIPTGGSTEAFF
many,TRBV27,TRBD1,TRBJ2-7,TGTGCCAGCAGTTTATCCGGGACAGGGGGGAGCGAGCAGTACTTC,CASSLSGTGGSEQYF
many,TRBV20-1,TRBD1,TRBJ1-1,TGCAGTGCTATACTGACAGGGAGCAGAGGACGTAACACTGAAGCTTTCTTT,CSAILTGSRGRNTEAFF
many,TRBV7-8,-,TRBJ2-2,TGTGCCAGCAACCGGCGGAAGAACACCGGGGAGCTGTTTTTT,CASNRRKNTGELFF
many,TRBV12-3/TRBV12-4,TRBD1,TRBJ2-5,TGTGCCAGCAGGTGGACAGGGGTAGAGGAGACCCAGTACTTC,CASRWTGVEETQYF
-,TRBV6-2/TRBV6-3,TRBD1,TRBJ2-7,TGTGCCAGCAGTGACTCGCAGGGGGTCGGCGAGCAGTACTTC,CASSDSQGVGEQYF
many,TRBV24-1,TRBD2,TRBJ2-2,TGTGCCACCAGTGATTTTACTAGCGGCGACACCGGGGAGCTGTTTTTT,CATSDFTSGDTGELFF
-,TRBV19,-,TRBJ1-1,TGTGCCAGTAGTATAGATATGGGACCGAACACTGAAGCTTTCTTT,CASSIDMGPNTEAFF
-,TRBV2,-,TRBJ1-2,TGTGCCAGCAGGGATCAGGGATCTATGGGCTACACCTTC,CASRDQGSMGYTF
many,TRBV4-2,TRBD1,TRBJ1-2,TGTGCCAGCAGCCAAGTGGACAGGGAAGAAAACTATGGCTACACCTTC,CASSQVDREENYGYTF
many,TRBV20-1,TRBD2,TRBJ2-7,TGCAGTGCTCCGACTAGCGGGGGTTCCGAGCAGTACTTC,CSAPTSGGSEQYF
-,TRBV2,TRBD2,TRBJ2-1,TGTGCCAGCAAGGAGCGGGAGGCCCGCTTATACAATGAGCAGTTCTTC,CASKEREARLYNEQFF
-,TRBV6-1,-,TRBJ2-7,TGTGCCAGCAGTAGCCGGGACGGGTTCTACGAGCAGTACTTC,CASSSRDGFYEQYF
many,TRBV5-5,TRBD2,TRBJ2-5,TGTGCCAGCAGCTTGCGGGAGGGACGAGAGACCCAGTACTTC,CASSLREGRETQYF
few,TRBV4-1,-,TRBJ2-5,TGCGCCAGCGGGACCCTCCTTAGCGACCAAGAGACCCAGTACTTC,CASGTLLSDQETQYF
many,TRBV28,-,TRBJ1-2,TGTGCCAGCAGACGCTATGGCTACACCTTC,CASRRYGYTF
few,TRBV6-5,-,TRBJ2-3,TGTGCCAGCAGTTCGATGATGACTAGCACAGATACGCAGTATTTT,CASSSMMTSTDTQYF
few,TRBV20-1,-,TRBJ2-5,TGCAGTGCAGCGGTTGGGGCTGGAGGGTTCGAGACCCAGTACTTC,CSAAVGAGGFETQYF
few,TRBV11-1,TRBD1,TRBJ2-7,TGTGCCAGCAGCTTCCACCCAGGAAGGGGGCTATACGAGCAGTACTTC,CASSFHPGRGLYEQYF
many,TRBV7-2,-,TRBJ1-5,TGTGCCAGCAGCTCGCCGGGACGAGGAGGGCCCCAGCATTTT,CASSSPGRGGPQHF
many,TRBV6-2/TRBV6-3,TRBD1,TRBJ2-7,TGTGCCAGCAGTACATCCGGGACAGGGGGGGTACCGTACGAGCAGTACTTC,CASSTSGTGGVPYEQYF